This T cell receptor (beta chain) was identified during a study of blood T cell repertoires in COVID-19. Repertoires were generated with immunoSEQ multiplex PCR, while TCRdb's copy carries only in-frame clones and drops some. In the table there are fewer than 350,000 clones, under 90% of which are singletons. The sequenced sample consisted of peripheral blood. The TCR comes from a woman aged 55 to 70 with active or convalescent COVID-19.

CDR3 region: CASSQGTVAEAFF. CDR3 in DNA: TGTGCCAGCAGCCAAGGGACTGTAGCTGAAGCTTTCTTT. The chain recombines TRBV3-1 (or the pseudogene TRBV3-2) with TRBJ1-1; D unresolved. This CDR3 is 13 amino acids long. The germline gives CDR1 LGHDT, CDR2 YNNKEL (reference sequence). With 1 base removed from V and 6 bases from J, the gap between germline ends came to 9 bases.